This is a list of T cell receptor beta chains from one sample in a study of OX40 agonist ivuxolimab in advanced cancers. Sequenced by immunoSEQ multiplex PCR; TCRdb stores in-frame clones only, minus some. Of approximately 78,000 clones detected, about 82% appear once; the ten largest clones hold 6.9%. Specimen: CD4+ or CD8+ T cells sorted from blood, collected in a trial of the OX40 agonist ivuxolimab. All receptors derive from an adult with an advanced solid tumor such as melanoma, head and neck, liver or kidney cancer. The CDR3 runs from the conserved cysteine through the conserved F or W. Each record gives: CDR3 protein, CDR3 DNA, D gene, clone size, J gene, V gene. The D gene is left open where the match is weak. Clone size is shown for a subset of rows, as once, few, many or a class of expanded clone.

CASRSDGYGYTF | TGTGCCAGTAGATCAGACGGGTATGGCTACACCTTC | . | . | TRBJ1-2 | TRBV19
CASSLQALAGAEQFF | TGTGCCAGCAGCTTACAGGCCCTAGCGGGGGCTGAGCAGTTCTTC | TRBD2 | . | TRBJ2-1 | TRBV7-2
CASSKRPGWGHFYEQYF | TGTGCCAGCAGCAAAAGGCCTGGTTGGGGGCATTTTTACGAGCAGTACTTC | . | . | TRBJ2-7 | TRBV21-1
CSVGQNYEQYF | TGCAGCGTTGGGCAGAACTACGAGCAGTACTTC | . | . | TRBJ2-7 | TRBV29-1
CASSLDFRVSRGPTYEQYF | TGTGCCAGCAGCTTAGATTTTCGAGTCTCCCGGGGCCCTACCTACGAGCAGTACTTC | . | . | TRBJ2-7 | TRBV11-2
CATTPGGHLYEQYF | TGTGCCACCACCCCTGGGGGACACCTCTACGAGCAGTACTTC | . | . | TRBJ2-7 | TRBV6-5
CASSLRETGWTEAFF | TGTGCCAGCAGCTTACGTGAGACAGGTTGGACTGAAGCTTTCTTT | . | few | TRBJ1-1 | TRBV7-8
CASSLQGNTEAFF | TGTGCCAGCAGCTTACAGGGGAACACTGAAGCTTTCTTT | . | few | TRBJ1-1 | TRBV7-3
CASSPAGIANTEAFF | TGTGCCAGCAGCCCGGCTGGTATAGCGAACACTGAAGCTTTCTTT | . | . | TRBJ1-1 | TRBV9
CASLGPGQGAGEQFF | TGCGCCAGCTTGGGACCGGGACAGGGGGCCGGGGAGCAGTTCTTC | TRBD1 | . | TRBJ2-1 | TRBV5-1
CASSATWQGPNEKLFF | TGTGCCAGCAGTGCGACGTGGCAGGGGCCTAATGAAAAACTGTTTTTT | . | . | TRBJ1-4 | TRBV25-1
CASSQVDIVSYNEQFF | TGCGCCAGCAGCCAAGTAGATATTGTCTCCTACAATGAGCAGTTCTTC | . | . | TRBJ2-1 | TRBV4-1
CASSSGLAGGSTDTQYF | TGTGCCAGCAGCTCGGGACTAGCGGGGGGTAGCACAGATACGCAGTATTTT | TRBD2 | . | TRBJ2-3 | TRBV5-8
CASSRVSREQYF | TGTGCCAGCAGCCGCGTAAGTCGCGAGCAGTACTTC | . | . | TRBJ2-7 | TRBV7-8
CASGYWTGPTGELFF | TGTGCTAGTGGTTACTGGACAGGGCCCACCGGGGAGCTGTTTTTT | TRBD1 | . | TRBJ2-2 | TRBV12-5
CASSLARGIDNEQFF | TGTGCCAGCAGCTTAGCCAGGGGAATAGACAATGAGCAGTTCTTC | . | . | TRBJ2-1 | TRBV7-3
CASSRDYLEETQYF | TGTGCCAGCAGCAGGGACTACCTGGAAGAGACCCAGTACTTC | TRBD2 | . | TRBJ2-5 | TRBV4-2
CASSSGGGYTEAFF | TGCGCCAGCAGCTCTGGGGGAGGCTACACTGAAGCTTTCTTT | . | . | TRBJ1-1 | TRBV5-1
CASSVRGVGTDTQYF | TGTGCCAGCAGCGTACGCGGGGTCGGGACAGATACGCAGTATTTT | . | . | TRBJ2-3 | TRBV9
CASSLSNPETQYF | TGTGCCAGCAGCTTATCCAACCCCGAGACCCAGTACTTC | . | once | TRBJ2-5 | TRBV11-2
CASSLSRGGGTEAFF | TGCGCCAGCAGTCTATCAAGGGGGGGAGGTACTGAAGCTTTCTTT | . | . | TRBJ1-1 | TRBV5-1
CASTRDQLPLNEQFF | TGTGCCAGCACCAGAGACCAGCTCCCCCTGAATGAGCAGTTCTTC | . | . | TRBJ2-1 | TRBV2
CASSFKALGNEQFF | TGTGCCAGCAGCTTCAAGGCTCTGGGGAATGAGCAGTTCTTC | . | . | TRBJ2-1 | TRBV4-2
CASSLESWNTEAFF | TGTGCCAGCAGCTTAGAGTCTTGGAACACTGAAGCTTTCTTT | . | . | TRBJ1-1 | TRBV7-9
CAWSVRRSTGPWRDLRGANVLTF | TGTGCCTGGAGTGTACGTCGGTCGACAGGCCCTTGGAGAGATCTTAGGGGGGCCAACGTCCTGACTTTC | . | . | TRBJ2-6 | TRBV30
CASSTAVTEAFF | TGTGCCAGCAGCACCGCAGTCACTGAAGCTTTCTTT | . | . | TRBJ1-1 | TRBV6-5
CAWSDSLEKLFF | TGTGCCTGGAGTGACAGCTTGGAAAAACTGTTTTTT | . | once | TRBJ1-4 | TRBV30
CASSSADRNEQYF | TGTGCCAGCAGCTCAGCGGACAGAAACGAGCAGTACTTC | . | few | TRBJ2-7 | TRBV2
CASSLGTASNTGELFF | TGCGCCAGCAGCTTGGGGACAGCCTCGAACACCGGGGAGCTGTTTTTT | . | . | TRBJ2-2 | TRBV5-1
CASSSSSTADTQYF | TGTGCCAGCAGCTCCTCCAGTACGGCAGATACGCAGTATTTT | . | once | TRBJ2-3 | TRBV5-4
CASSIWTSGTYEQYF | TGTGCCAGTAGTATCTGGACTAGCGGGACCTACGAGCAGTACTTC | TRBD2 | . | TRBJ2-7 | TRBV19
CASSPPSGSYNEQFF | TGTGCCAGCAGCCCCCCTAGCGGCTCCTACAATGAGCAGTTCTTC | TRBD2 | once | TRBJ2-1 | TRBV5-4
CASSFGRGIETQYF | TGCGCCAGCAGCTTCGGCAGAGGGATCGAGACCCAGTACTTC | . | . | TRBJ2-5 | TRBV5-1
CASSSAPHLDSPLHF | TGTGCCAGCTCATCAGCTCCCCACCTAGATTCACCCCTCCACTTT | . | . | TRBJ1-6 | TRBV18
CASSKARGGQETQYF | TGTGCCAGCAGCAAAGCAAGGGGCGGTCAAGAGACCCAGTACTTC | . | . | TRBJ2-5 | TRBV21-1
CASSLGEGLETQYF | TGCGCCAGCAGCTTGGGGGAGGGGCTGGAGACCCAGTACTTC | TRBD2 | . | TRBJ2-5 | TRBV5-1
CASSFSRQTTEAFF | TGCGCCAGCAGCTTTTCCCGACAGACGACTGAAGCTTTCTTT | . | . | TRBJ1-1 | TRBV5-1
CASSASQGVDGANVLTF | TGTGCCAGCAGTGCCTCACAGGGGGTAGATGGGGCCAACGTCCTGACTTTC | TRBD1 | . | TRBJ2-6 | TRBV6-1
CASTNYGRNYGYTF | TGTGCCAGCACAAACTATGGACGTAACTATGGCTACACCTTC | . | . | TRBJ1-2 | TRBV6-5
CASSPGWNTEAFF | TGTGCCAGCAGCCCGGGTTGGAACACTGAAGCTTTCTTT | . | . | TRBJ1-1 | TRBV7-8
CASTRDRNYGYTF | TGTGCCAGCACCCGGGACAGAAACTATGGCTACACCTTC | TRBD1 | . | TRBJ1-2 | TRBV11-2
CASSIRQGGEAFF | TGTGCCAGCAGCATACGACAGGGGGGAGAAGCTTTCTTT | TRBD1 | . | TRBJ1-1 | TRBV7-3
CASSQQTSGYNEQFF | TGTGCCAGCAGCCAGCAGACTAGCGGTTACAATGAGCAGTTCTTC | TRBD2 | . | TRBJ2-1 | TRBV7-2
CATSRDVGSGANVLTF | TGTGCCACCAGCAGAGATGTCGGAAGTGGGGCCAACGTCCTGACTTTC | . | . | TRBJ2-6 | TRBV15
CASIGTVTREAFF | TGTGCCAGCATTGGGACGGTTACCCGTGAAGCTTTCTTT | . | . | TRBJ1-1 | TRBV2
CASSFARGDQPQHF | TGTGCCAGCTCCTTCGCACGGGGAGATCAGCCCCAGCATTTT | . | once | TRBJ1-5 | TRBV27
CASSLELFKDQPQHF | TGTGCCAGCAGCTTAGAATTGTTCAAGGATCAGCCCCAGCATTTT | . | . | TRBJ1-5 | TRBV7-2
CASSPRTRGTQYF | TGTGCCAGCAGCCCGCGGACCAGGGGGACCCAGTACTTC | . | . | TRBJ2-5 | TRBV14
CAWSKTGVREQYF | TGTGCCTGGAGTAAAACCGGAGTTCGTGAGCAGTACTTC | . | . | TRBJ2-7 | TRBV30
CASSQGDSLGEQYF | TGTGCCAGCAGCCAAGGGGACAGCCTGGGTGAGCAGTACTTC | TRBD1 | . | TRBJ2-7 | TRBV4-2
CATSPTGTRETQYF | TGTGCCACCAGCCCGACCGGGACCAGAGAGACCCAGTACTTC | . | . | TRBJ2-5 | TRBV15
CASSFTAPTGGYTF | TGTGCCAGCAGTTTCACTGCCCCGACTGGTGGCTACACCTTC | . | . | TRBJ1-2 | TRBV6-5
CASSYSLDRLNSPLHF | TGTGCCAGCAGTTACTCACTTGACAGGCTGAATTCACCCCTCCACTTT | . | . | TRBJ1-6 | TRBV6-5
CASSGGGSYNEQFF | TGTGCCAGCAGCGGGGGGGGGTCCTACAATGAGCAGTTCTTC | TRBD2 | . | TRBJ2-1 | TRBV6-5
CASSVAPSIFPGNSPLHF | TGTGCCAGCAGCGTCGCCCCCTCAATCTTTCCGGGAAATTCACCCCTCCACTTT | . | once | TRBJ1-6 | TRBV9
CSVGVAGGPGGELFF | TGCAGCGTTGGCGTGGCGGGAGGGCCCGGCGGGGAGCTGTTTTTT | TRBD2 | . | TRBJ2-2 | TRBV29-1
CAIESHTANTQYF | TGTGCTATTGAGTCCCATACTGCGAATACGCAGTATTTT | . | . | TRBJ2-3 | TRBV6-1
CASSPFQEAQETQYF | TGTGCCAGCTCACCGTTTCAGGAGGCGCAAGAGACCCAGTACTTC | . | . | TRBJ2-5 | TRBV18
CASSPYVAGGNGYTF | TGTGCCAGCAGCCCATATGTGGCAGGGGGAAATGGCTACACCTTC | TRBD1 | . | TRBJ1-2 | TRBV9
CASSLGAVYEQYF | TGTGCCAGCAGCTTAGGAGCGGTATACGAGCAGTACTTC | . | . | TRBJ2-7 | TRBV7-2